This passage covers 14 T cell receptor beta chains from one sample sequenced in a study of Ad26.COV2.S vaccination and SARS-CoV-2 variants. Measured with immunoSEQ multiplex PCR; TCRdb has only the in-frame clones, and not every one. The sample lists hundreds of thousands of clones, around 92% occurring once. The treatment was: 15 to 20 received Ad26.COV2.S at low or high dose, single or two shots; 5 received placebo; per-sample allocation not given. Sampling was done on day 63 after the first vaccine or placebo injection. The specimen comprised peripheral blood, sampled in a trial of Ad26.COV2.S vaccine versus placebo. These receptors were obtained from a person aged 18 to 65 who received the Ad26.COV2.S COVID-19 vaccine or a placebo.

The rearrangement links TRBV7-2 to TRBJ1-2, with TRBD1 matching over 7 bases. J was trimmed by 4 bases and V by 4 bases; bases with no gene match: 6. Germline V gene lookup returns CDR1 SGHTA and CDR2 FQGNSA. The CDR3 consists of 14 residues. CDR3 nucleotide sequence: TGTGCCAGCAGCTCCAGACAGGGCCTCTATGGCTACACCTTC. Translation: CASSSRQGLYGYTF.

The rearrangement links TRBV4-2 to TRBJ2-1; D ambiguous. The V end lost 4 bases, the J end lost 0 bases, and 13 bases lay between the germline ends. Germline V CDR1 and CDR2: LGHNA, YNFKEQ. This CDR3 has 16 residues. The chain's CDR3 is CASSPAATNSYNEQFF. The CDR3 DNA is TGTGCCAGCAGCCCGGCGGCTACCAACTCCTACAATGAGCAGTTCTTC.

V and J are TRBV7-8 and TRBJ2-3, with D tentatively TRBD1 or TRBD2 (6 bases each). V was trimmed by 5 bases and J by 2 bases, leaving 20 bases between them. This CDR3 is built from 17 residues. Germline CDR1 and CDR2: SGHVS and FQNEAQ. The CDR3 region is CASSLPLGGASTDTQYF. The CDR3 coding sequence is TGTGCCAGCAGCCTTCCTTTGGGGGGCGCTTCCACAGATACGCAGTATTTT.

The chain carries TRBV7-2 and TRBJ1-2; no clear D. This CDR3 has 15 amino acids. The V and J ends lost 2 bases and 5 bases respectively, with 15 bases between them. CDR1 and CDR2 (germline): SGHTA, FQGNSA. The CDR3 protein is CASSLSRRDGYGYTF. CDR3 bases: TGTGCCAGCAGCTTAAGCCGAAGGGATGGGTATGGCTACACCTTC.

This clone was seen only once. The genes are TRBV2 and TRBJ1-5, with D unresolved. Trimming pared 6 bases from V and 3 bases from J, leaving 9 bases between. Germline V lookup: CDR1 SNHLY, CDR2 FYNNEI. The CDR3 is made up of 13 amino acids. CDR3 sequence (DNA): TGTGCCAGCAGGCGGGAGACCAATCAGCCCCAGCATTTT. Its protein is CASRRETNQPQHF.

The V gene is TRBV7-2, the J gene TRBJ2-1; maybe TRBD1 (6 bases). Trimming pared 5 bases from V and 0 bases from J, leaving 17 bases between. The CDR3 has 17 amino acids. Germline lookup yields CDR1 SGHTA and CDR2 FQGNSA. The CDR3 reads CASSVSMGASSYNEQFF. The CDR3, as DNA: TGTGCCAGCAGCGTTTCTATGGGGGCGAGCTCCTACAATGAGCAGTTCTTC.

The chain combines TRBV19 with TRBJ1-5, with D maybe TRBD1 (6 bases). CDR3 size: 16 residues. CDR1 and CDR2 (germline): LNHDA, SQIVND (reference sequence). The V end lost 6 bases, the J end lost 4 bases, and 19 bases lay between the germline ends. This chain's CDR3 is CASRATQGLGNQPQHF. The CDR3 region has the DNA TGTGCCAGTAGAGCTACTCAGGGGCTTGGTAATCAGCCCCAGCATTTT.

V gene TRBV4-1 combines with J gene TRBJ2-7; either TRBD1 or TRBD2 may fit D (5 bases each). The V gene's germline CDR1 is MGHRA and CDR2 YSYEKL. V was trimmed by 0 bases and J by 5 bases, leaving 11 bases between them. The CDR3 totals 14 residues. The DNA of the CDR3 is TGCGCCAGCAGCCAAGAAGCAGGGCGGGACGAGCAGTACTTC. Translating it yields CASSQEAGRDEQYF.

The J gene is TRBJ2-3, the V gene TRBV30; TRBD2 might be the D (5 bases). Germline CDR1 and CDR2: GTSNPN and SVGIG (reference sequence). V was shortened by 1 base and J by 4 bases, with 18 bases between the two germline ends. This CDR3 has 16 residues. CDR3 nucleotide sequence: TGTGCCTGGAGTGGGCTTGGGCCTGGGCGGGCAGATACGCAGTATTTT. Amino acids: CAWSGLGPGRADTQYF.

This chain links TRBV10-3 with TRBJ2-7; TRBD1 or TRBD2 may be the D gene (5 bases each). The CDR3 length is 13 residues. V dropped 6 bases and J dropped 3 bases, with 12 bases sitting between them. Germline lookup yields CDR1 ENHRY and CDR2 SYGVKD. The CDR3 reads CAISLEGIYEQYF. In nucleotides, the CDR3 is TGTGCCATCAGCCTTGAGGGGATCTACGAGCAGTACTTC.

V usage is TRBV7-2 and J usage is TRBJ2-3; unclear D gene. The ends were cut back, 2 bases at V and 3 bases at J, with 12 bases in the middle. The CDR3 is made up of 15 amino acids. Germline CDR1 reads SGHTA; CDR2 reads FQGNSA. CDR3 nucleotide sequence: TGTGCCAGCAGCTTACGGCGGAGTGCGACAGATACGCAGTATTTT. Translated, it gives CASSLRRSATDTQYF.

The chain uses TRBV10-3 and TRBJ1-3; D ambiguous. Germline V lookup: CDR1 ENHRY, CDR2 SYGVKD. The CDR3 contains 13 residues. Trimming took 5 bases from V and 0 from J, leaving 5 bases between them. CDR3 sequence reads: CAISPPSGNTIYF. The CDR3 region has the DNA TGTGCCATCAGTCCACCCTCTGGAAACACCATATATTTT.

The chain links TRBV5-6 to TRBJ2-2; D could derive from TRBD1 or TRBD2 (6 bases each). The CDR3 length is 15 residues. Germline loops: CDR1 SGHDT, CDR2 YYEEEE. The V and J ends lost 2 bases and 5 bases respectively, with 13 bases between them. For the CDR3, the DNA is TGTGCCAGCAGCTTAGGAACAGGGAGGACCGGGGAGCTGTTTTTT. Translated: CASSLGTGRTGELFF.

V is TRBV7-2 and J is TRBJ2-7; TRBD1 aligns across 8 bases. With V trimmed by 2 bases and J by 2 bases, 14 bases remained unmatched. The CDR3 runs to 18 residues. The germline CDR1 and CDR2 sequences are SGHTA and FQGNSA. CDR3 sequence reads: CASSLRGQVSVRPYEQYF. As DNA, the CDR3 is TGTGCCAGCAGCTTACGGGGACAGGTATCTGTAAGACCCTACGAGCAGTACTTC.